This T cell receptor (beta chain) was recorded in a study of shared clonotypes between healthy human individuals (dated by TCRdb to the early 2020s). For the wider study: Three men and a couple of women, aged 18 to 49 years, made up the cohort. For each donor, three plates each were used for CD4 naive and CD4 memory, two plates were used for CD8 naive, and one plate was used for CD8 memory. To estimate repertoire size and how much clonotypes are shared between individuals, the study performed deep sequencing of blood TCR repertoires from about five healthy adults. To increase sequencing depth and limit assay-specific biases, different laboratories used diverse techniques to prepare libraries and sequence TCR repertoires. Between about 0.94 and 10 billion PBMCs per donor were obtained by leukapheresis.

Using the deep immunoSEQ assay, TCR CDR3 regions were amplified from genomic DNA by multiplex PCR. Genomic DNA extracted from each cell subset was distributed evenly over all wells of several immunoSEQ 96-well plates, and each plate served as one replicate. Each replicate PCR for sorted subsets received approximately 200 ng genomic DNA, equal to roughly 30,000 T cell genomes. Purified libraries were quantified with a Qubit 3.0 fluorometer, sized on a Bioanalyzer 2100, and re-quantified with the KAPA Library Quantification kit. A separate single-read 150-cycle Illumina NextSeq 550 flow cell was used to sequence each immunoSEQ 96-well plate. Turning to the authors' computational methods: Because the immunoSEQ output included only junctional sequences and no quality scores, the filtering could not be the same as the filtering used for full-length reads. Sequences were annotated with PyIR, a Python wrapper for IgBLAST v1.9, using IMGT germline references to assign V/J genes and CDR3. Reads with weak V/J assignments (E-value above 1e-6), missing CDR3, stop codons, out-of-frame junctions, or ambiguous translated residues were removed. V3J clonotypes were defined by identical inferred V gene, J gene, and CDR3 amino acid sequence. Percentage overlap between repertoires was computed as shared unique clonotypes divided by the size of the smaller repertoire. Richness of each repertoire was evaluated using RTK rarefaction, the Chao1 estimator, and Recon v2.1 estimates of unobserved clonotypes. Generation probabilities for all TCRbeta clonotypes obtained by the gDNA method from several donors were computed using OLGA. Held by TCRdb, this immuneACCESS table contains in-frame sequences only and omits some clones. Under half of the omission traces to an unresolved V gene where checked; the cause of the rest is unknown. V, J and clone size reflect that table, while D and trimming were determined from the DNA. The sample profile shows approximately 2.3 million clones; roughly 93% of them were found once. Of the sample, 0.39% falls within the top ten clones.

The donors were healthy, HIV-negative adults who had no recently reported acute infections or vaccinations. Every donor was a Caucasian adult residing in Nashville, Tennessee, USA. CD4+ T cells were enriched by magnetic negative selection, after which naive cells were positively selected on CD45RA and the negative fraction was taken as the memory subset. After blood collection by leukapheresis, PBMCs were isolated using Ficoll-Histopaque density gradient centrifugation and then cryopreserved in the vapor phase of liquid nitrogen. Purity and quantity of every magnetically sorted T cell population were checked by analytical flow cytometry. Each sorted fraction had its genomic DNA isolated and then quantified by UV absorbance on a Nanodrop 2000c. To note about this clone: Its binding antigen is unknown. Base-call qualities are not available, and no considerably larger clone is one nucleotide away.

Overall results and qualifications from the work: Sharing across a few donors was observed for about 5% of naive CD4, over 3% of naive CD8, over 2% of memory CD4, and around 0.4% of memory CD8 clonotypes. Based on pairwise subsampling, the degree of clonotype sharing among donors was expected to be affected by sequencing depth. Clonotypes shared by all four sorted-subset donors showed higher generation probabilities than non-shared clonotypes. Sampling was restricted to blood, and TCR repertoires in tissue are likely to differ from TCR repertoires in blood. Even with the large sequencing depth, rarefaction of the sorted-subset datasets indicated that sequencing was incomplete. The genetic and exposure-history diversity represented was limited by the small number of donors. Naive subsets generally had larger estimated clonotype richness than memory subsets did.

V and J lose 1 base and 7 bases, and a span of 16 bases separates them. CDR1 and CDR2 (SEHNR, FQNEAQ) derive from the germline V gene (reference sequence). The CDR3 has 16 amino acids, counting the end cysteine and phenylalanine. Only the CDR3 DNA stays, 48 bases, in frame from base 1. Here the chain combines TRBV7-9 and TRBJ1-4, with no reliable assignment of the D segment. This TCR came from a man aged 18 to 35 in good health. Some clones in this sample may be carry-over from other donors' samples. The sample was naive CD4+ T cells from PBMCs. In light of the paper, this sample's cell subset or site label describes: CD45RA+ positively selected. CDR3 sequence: CASSLGFRKISEKLFF. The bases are TGTGCCAGCAGCTTAGGATTTCGGAAGATAAGTGAAAAACTGTTTTTT.